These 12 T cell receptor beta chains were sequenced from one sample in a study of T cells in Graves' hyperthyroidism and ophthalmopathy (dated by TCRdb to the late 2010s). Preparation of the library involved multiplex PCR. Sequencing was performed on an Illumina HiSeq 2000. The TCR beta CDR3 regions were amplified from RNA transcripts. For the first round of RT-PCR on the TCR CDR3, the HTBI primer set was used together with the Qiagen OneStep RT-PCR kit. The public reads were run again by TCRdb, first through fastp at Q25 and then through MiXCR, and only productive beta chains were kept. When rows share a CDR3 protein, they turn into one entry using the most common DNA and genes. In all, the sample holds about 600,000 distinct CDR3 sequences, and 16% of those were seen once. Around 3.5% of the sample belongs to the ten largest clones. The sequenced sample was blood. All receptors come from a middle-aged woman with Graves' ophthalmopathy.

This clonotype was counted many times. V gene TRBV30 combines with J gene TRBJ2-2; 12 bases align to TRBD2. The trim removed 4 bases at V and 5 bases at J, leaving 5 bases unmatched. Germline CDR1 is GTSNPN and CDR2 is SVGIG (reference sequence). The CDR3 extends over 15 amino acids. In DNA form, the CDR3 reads TGTGCCTGGACTCGACTAGCGGGGGATACCGGGGAGCTGTTTTTT. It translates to CAWTRLAGDTGELFF.

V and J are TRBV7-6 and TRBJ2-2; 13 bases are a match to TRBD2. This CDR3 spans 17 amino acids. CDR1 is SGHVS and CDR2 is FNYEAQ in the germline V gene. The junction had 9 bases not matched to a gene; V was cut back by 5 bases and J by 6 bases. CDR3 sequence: CASSPIGLAGAPGELFF. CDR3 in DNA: TGTGCCAGCAGCCCAATCGGACTAGCGGGAGCCCCCGGGGAGCTGTTTTTT.

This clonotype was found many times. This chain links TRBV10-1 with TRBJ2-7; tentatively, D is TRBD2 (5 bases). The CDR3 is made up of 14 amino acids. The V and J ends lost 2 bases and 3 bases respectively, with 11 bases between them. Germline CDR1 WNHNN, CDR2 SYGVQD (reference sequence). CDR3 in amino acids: CASSEPVEDYEQYF. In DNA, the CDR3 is TGCGCCAGCAGTGAGCCCGTGGAGGACTACGAGCAGTACTTC.

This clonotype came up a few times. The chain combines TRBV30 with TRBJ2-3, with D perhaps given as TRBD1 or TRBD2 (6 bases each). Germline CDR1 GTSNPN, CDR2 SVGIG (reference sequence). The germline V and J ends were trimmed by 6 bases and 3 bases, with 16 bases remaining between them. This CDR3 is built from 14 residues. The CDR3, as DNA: TGTGCCTGCAGCATCCGGGGGCGAACAGATACGCAGTATTTT. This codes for CACSIRGRTDTQYF.

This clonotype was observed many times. CDR3 sequence (DNA): TGTGCCACCAGCAGAGACGACAGGGAAAGGGGCACTGAAGCTTTCTTT. Its protein is CATSRDDRERGTEAFF. The rearrangement joins TRBV15 to TRBJ1-1; 7 bases are a match to TRBD1. The germline V gene has CDR1 LNHNV and CDR2 YYDKDF (reference sequence). This CDR3 region has 16 residues. Trimming took 0 bases from V and 4 from J; bases not matched to a gene: 8.

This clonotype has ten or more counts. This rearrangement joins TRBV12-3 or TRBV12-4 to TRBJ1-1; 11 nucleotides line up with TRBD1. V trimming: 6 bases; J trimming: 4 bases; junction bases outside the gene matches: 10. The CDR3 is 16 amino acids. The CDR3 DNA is TGTGCCAGCAGCCTCTGGACAGGGGGCGCCGGCACTGAAGCTTTCTTT. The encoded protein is CASSLWTGGAGTEAFF.

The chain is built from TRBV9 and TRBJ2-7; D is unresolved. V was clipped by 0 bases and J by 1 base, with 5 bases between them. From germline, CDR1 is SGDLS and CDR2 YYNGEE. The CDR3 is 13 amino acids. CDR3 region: CASSVGVSYEQYF. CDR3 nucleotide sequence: TGTGCCAGCAGCGTAGGAGTGTCCTACGAGCAGTACTTC.

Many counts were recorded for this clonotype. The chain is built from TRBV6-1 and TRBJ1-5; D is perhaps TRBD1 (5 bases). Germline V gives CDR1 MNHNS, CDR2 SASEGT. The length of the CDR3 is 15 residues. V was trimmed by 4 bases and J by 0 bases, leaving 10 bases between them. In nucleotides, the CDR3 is TGTGCCAGCAGTGGGTTAGGGGCTAGCAATCAGCCCCAGCATTTT. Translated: CASSGLGASNQPQHF.

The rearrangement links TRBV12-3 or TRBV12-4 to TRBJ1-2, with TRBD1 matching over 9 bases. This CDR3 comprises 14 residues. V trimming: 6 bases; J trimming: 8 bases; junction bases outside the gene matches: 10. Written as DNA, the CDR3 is TGTGCCAGCAGCAAGCCGGACAGGGGCGGCGGCTACACCTTC. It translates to CASSKPDRGGGYTF.

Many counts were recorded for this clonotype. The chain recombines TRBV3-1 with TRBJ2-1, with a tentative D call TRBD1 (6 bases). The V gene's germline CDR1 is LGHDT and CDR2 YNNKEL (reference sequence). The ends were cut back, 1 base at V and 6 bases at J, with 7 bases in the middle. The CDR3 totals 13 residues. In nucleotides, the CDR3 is TGTGCCAGCAGCCAAGTGGGGGCCAATGAGCAGTTCTTC. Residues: CASSQVGANEQFF.

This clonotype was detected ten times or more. CDR3 nucleotide sequence: TGCAGTGCTAGAGAGACACGAGGTGATCAGCCCCAGCATTTT. Its protein is CSARETRGDQPQHF. This sequence joins TRBV20-1 and TRBJ1-5; D is undetermined. CDR1 and CDR2 from the germline V gene are DFQATT and SNEGSKA (reference sequence). The CDR3 has 14 amino acids. Trimming cost V 0 bases and J 5 bases, with 11 bases left between them.

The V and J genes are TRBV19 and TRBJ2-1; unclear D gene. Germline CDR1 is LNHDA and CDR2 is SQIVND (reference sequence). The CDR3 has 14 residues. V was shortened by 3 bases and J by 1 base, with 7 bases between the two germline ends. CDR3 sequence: CASSMTPSYNEQFF. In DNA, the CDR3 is TGTGCCAGTAGTATGACCCCTTCCTACAATGAGCAGTTCTTC.